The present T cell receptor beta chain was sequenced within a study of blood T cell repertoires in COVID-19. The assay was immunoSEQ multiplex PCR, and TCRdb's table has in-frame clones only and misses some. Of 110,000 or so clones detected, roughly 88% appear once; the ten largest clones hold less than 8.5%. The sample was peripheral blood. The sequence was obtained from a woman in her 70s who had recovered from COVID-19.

The CDR3 nucleotides read TGTGCCAGCAGCCTAAGGGGCTTCGATTCACCCCTCCACTTT. Amino acid sequence: CASSLRGFDSPLHF. This rearrangement joins TRBV5-6 to TRBJ1-6; a possible D gene is TRBD1 (5 bases). Trimming shortened V by 4 bases and J by 8 bases, and 13 bases separated the two germline ends. This CDR3 is 14 amino acids long. Germline V lookup: CDR1 SGHDT, CDR2 YYEEEE.